The present T cell receptor beta chain was sequenced within a study of Ad26.COV2.S vaccination and SARS-CoV-2 variants. Germline assignment: CDR1 SGHTA and CDR2 FQGNSA. CDR3 length: 15 residues. The V and J ends lost 1 base and 8 bases respectively, with 17 bases between them. The sample's treatment: over 15 received Ad26.COV2.S at low or high dose, single or two shots; 5 received placebo; per-sample allocation not given. Sampling happened 63 days after the first vaccine or placebo injection. Here immunoSEQ multiplex PCR was the method, and the copy in TCRdb shows in-frame clones only, minus some. The sample consists of roughly 700,000 clones, 70% to 90% of them appearing once.

The chain joins TRBV7-2 to TRBJ1-2; the D gene is possibly TRBD1 (5 bases). The TCR was taken from a person aged 18 to 65 who received the Ad26.COV2.S COVID-19 vaccine or a placebo. Sequences were derived from peripheral blood, sampled in a trial of Ad26.COV2.S vaccine versus placebo. The CDR3 reads CASSLGEGARGGYTF. The DNA of the CDR3 is TGTGCCAGCAGCTTAGGAGAAGGGGCGAGGGGAGGCTACACCTTC.